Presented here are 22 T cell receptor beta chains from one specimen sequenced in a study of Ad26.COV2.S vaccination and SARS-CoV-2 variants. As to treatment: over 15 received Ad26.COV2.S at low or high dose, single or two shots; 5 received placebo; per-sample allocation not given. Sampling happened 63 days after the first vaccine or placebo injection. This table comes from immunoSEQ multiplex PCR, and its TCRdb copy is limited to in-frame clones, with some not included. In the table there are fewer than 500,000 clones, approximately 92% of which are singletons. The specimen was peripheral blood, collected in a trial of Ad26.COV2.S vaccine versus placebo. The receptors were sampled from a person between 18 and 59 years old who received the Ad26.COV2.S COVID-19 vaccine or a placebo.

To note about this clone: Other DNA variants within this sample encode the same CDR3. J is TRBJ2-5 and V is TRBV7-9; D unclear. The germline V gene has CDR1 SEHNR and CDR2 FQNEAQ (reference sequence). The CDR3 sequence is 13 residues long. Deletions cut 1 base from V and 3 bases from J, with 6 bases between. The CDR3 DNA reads TGTGCCAGCAGCTTAGGGGGTAAAGAGACCCAGTACTTC. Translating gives CASSLGGKETQYF.

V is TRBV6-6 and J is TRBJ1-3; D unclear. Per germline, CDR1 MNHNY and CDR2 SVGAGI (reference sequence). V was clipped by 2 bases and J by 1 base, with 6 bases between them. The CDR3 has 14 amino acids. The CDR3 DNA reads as TGTGCCAGCAGTTACATTGTTTCTGGAAACACCATATATTTT. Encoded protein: CASSYIVSGNTIYF.

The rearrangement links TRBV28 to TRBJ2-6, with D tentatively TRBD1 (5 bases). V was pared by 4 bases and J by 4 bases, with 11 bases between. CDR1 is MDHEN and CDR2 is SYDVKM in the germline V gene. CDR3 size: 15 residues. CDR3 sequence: CASSYRGAGANVLTF. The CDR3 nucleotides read TGTGCCAGCAGTTATCGTGGGGCCGGGGCCAACGTCCTGACTTTC.

CDR3 loop: CASSPRVEDGYTF. The CDR3 nucleotides are TGTGCCAGCTCACCAAGAGTTGAAGATGGCTACACCTTC. This chain links TRBV18 with TRBJ1-2; D is unclear. Germline-derived CDR1 and CDR2 are KGHSH and LQKENI. CDR3 length: 13 amino acids. With 2 bases removed from V and 6 bases from J, the gap between germline ends came to 10 bases.

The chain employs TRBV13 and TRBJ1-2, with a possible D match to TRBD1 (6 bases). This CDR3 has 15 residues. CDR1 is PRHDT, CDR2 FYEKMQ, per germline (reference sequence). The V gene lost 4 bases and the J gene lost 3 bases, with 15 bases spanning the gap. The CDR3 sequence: CASSWTVISDYGYTF. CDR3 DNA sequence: TGTGCCAGCAGCTGGACAGTTATCTCGGACTATGGCTACACCTTC.

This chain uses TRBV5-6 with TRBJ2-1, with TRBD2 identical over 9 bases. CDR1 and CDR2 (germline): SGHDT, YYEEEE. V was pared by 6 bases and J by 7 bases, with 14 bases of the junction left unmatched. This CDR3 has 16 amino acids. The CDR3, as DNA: TGTGCCAGCATGACCTGGGTAGCGGGAGTATTTAATGAGCAGTTCTTC. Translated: CASMTWVAGVFNEQFF.

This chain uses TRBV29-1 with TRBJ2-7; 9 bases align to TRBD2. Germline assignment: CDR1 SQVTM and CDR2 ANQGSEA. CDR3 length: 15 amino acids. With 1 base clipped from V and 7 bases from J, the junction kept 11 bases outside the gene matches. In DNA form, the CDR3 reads TGCAGCGTTGAAGGGGATAGCGGGAGTCCCTCTGAGCAGTACGTC. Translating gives CSVEGDSGSPSEQYV.

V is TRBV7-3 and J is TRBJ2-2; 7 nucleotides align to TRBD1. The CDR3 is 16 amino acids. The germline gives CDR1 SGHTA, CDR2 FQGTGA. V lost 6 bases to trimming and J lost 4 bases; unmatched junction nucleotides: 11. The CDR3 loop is CASSRSRDRFTGELFF. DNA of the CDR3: TGTGCCAGCAGTCGAAGCCGGGACAGATTCACCGGGGAGCTGTTTTTT.

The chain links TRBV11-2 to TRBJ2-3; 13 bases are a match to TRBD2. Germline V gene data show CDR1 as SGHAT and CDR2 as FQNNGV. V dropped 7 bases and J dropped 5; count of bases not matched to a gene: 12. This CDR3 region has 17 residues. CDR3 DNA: TGTGCCAGCAACCCAGGGACGGGACTAGCGGGAAAAGATACGCAGTATTTT. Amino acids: CASNPGTGLAGKDTQYF.

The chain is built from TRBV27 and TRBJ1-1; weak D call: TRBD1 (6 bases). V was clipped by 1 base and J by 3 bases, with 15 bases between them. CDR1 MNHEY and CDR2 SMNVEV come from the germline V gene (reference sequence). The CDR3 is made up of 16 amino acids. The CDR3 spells CASSLLFGGSHTEAFF. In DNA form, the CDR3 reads TGTGCCAGCAGTTTATTATTCGGGGGCAGTCACACTGAAGCTTTCTTT.

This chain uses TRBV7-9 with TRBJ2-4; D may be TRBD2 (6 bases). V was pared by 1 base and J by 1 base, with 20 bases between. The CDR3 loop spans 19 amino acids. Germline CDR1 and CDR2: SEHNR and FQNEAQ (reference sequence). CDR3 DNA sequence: TGTGCCAGCAGCTTAGTGGTAGGCGGCCCTGGGGGGGCCAAAAACATTCAGTACTTC. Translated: CASSLVVGGPGGAKNIQYF.

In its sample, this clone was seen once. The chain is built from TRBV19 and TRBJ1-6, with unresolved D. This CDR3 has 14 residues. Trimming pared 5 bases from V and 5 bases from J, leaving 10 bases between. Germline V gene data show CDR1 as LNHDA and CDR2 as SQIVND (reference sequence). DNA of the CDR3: TGTGCCAGTAGTGGAGAATTCAATAATTCACCCCTCCACTTT. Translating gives CASSGEFNNSPLHF.

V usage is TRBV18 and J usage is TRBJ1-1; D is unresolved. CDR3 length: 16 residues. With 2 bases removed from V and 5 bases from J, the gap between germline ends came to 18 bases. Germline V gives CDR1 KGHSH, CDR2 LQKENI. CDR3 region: CASSPLTGVLGTEAFF. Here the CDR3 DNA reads TGTGCCAGCTCACCATTAACGGGAGTATTGGGGACTGAAGCTTTCTTT.

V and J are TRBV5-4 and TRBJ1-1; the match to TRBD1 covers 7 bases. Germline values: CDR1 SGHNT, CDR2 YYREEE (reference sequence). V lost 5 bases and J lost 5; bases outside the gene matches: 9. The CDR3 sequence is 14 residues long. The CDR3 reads CASSSDTGVTEAFF. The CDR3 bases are TGTGCCAGCAGTTCCGATACAGGGGTAACTGAAGCTTTCTTT.

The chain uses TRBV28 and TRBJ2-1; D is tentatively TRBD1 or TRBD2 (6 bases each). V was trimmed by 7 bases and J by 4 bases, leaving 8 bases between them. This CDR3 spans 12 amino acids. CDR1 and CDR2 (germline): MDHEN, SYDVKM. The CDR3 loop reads CASKGGYNEQFF. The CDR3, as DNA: TGTGCCAGCAAGGGGGGATACAATGAGCAGTTCTTC.

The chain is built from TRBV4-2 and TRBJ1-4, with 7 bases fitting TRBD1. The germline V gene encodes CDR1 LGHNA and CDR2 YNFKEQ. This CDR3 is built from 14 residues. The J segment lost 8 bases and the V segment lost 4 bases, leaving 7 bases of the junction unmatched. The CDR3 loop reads CASSLQGNFEKLFF. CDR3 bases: TGTGCCAGCAGCCTACAGGGGAACTTCGAAAAACTGTTTTTT.

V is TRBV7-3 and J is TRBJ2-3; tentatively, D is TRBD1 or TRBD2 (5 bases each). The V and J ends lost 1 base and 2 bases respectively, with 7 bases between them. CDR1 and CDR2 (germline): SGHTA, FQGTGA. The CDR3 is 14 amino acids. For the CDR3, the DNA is TGTGCCAGCAGCTTAAGGGGGATCACAGATACGCAGTATTTT. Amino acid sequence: CASSLRGITDTQYF.

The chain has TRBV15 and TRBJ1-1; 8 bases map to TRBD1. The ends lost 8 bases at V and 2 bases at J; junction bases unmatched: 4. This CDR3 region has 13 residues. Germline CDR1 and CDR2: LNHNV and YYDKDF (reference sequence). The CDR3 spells CATRTGRNTEAFF. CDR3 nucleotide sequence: TGTGCCACCCGGACAGGGCGAAACACTGAAGCTTTCTTT.

This chain's CDR3 is CASSFSLGYTEAFF. In DNA, the CDR3 is TGCGCCAGCAGCTTTTCCCTCGGTTACACTGAAGCTTTCTTT. This chain joins TRBV5-1 and TRBJ1-1; D is unresolved. Germline CDR1 SGHRS, CDR2 YFSETQ. V lost 2 bases, J lost 3 bases, and 11 bases lay in between. CDR3 length: 14 amino acids.

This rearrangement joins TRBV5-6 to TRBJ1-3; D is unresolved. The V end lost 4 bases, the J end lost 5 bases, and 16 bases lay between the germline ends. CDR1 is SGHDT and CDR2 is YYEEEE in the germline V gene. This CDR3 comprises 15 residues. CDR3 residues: CASSHAGVRRNTIYF. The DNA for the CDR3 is TGTGCCAGCAGCCACGCCGGGGTTCGGAGAAACACCATATATTTT.

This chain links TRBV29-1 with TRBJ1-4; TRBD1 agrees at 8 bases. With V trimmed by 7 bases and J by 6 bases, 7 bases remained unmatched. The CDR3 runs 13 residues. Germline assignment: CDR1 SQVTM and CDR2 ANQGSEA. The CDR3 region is CSARTGPYEKLFF. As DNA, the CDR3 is TGCAGCGCCCGGACAGGGCCTTATGAAAAACTGTTTTTT.

CDR3 in DNA: TGCGCCAGCAGCGGGAGCGGGGGGCCCTACAATGAGCAGTTCTTC. This sequence encodes CASSGSGGPYNEQFF. The chain links TRBV5-1 to TRBJ2-1; TRBD2 matches at 9 bases. V shed 4 bases and J 2 bases; nucleotides not matched to a gene: 4. This CDR3 contains 15 residues. Germline values: CDR1 SGHRS, CDR2 YFSETQ. The full variable domain, with the rest looked up from reference TRBV5-1 and TRBJ2-1, is KAGVTQTPRYLIKTRGQQVTLSCSPISGHRSVSWYQQTPGQGLQFLFEYFSETQRNKGNFPGRFSGRQFSNSRSEMNVSTLELGDSALYLCASSGSGGPYNEQFFGPGTRLTVL.